This T cell receptor beta chain came from a study of sequential checkpoint blockade in melanoma. Overall study: After both sequences, patients received maintenance nivolumab.

This clone was seen more than once but under ten times. The table came from immunoSEQ multiplex PCR; TCRdb's copy has only in-frame clones and leaves some out. The table shows 10,000 to 15,000 clones, with approximately 80% occurring only once. As to treatment: randomized to nivolumab then ipilimumab (arm A) or the reverse (arm B). Patients had received no earlier DNA-damaging chemotherapy. Sorted cells were live CD3+CD8+, lacking CD19 and CD56, from PBMCs. V trimming: 0 bases; J trimming: 4 bases; junction bases outside the gene matches: 2. This CDR3 has 16 amino acids. Germline V gene sequence: CDR1 MGHRA, CDR2 YSYEKL.

The genes are TRBV4-1 and TRBJ2-7; 14 bases are a match to TRBD2. The clonotype was recovered from a human donor with melanoma. The sequenced sample was CD8+ T cells sorted from blood (inferred from file names), obtained from a patient given nivolumab and ipilimumab in sequence. DNA of the CDR3: TGCGCCAGCAGCCAAGAAGGGACTAGCGGGGGTTACGAGCAGTACTTC. Amino acid sequence: CASSQEGTSGGYEQYF.